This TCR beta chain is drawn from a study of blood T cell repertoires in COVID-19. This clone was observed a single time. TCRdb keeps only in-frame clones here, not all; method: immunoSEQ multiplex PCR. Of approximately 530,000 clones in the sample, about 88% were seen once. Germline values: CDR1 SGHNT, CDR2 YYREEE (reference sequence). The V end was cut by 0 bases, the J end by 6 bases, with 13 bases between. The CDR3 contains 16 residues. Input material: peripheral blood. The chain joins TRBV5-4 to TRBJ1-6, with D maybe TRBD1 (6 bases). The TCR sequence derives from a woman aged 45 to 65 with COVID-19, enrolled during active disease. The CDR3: CASSLEGVRPNSPLHF. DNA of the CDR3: TGTGCCAGCAGCTTGGAGGGGGTCCGACCTAATTCACCCCTCCACTTT.